The clone carrying this T cell receptor (beta chain) was picked up a small number of times. These data come from a study of blood T cell repertoires in COVID-19. Across the whole study: COVID-19 samples collected from the United States, Italy and Spain covered acute and convalescent phases. Sample material is recorded as cDNA or gDNA derived from T cells, B-cell-depleted T cells, or PBMCs.

Germline V CDR1 and CDR2: SGDLS, YYNGEE. V was shortened by 3 bases and J by 1 base, with 10 bases between the two germline ends. CDR3 length: 14 amino acids. How the authors handled the data: The assay estimated nucleated cells by amplifying reference gene primers. Only in-frame clones appear in the TCRdb table, and some are missing; sequencing was by immunoSEQ multiplex PCR. The V and J calls and clone size are taken from that table; D and trimming were inferred from the DNA. The sample lists approximately 240,000 clones, 70% to 90% seen once, with under 4.5% in the top ten. This rearrangement joins TRBV9 to TRBJ1-2, with D unclear. The sequence came from a man aged 45 to 65 with acute or convalescent COVID-19. The sequenced sample was peripheral blood. CDR3 region: CASSADYLNYGYTF. The DNA for the CDR3 is TGTGCCAGCAGCGCAGACTACCTTAACTATGGCTACACCTTC.